Listed below are T cell receptor beta chains from one sample, sequenced in a study of identical twins. TCRdb processed the 5' RACE reads anew with MiXCR; each CDR3 protein has one entry. The sample has around 510,000 distinct CDR3 sequences; 14% are singletons. In addition, the sample was reused for a study of yellow fever vaccine responses in identical twins.

The sequenced material came from CD4+ T cells sorted from blood. These receptors originate from a woman under 30 in good health. CDR3s include the opening cysteine and the closing phenylalanine or tryptophan. The D gene is left open where the match is weak. The listing skips clone size in some rows; elsewhere it reads once, few, many or a size class.

D gene | clone size | J gene | V gene | CDR3 protein | CDR3 DNA
TRBD2 | NA | TRBJ2-7 | TRBV5-5 | CASSPRLTSGNYEQYF | TGTGCCAGCAGCCCCCGGCTGACTAGCGGGAATTACGAGCAGTACTTC
TRBD2 | NA | TRBJ2-2 | TRBV2 | CASSRGGRGTGELFF | TGTGCCAGCAGTCGCGGGGGGCGGGGCACCGGGGAGCTGTTTTTT
TRBD1 | few | TRBJ2-7 | TRBV12-3/TRBV12-4 | CASNTGDYEQYF | TGTGCCAGCAATACAGGGGACTACGAGCAGTACTTC
NA | NA | TRBJ1-4 | TRBV27 | CASSARWDNEKLFF | TGTGCCAGCAGCGCCCGGTGGGATAATGAAAAACTGTTTTTT
NA | few | TRBJ2-7 | TRBV6-1 | CASSHPPTWGAGYEQYF | TGTGCCAGCAGCCACCCCCCCACCTGGGGCGCGGGCTACGAGCAGTACTTC
NA | NA | TRBJ2-2 | TRBV12-3/TRBV12-4 | CASTPHFTGELFF | TGTGCCAGCACTCCTCACTTCACCGGGGAGCTGTTTTTT
TRBD2 | few | TRBJ2-3 | TRBV5-1 | CASSLIAGRGSTDTQYF | TGCGCCAGCAGCTTAATAGCGGGGAGAGGTAGCACAGATACGCAGTATTTT
NA | NA | TRBJ2-3 | TRBV9 | CASSPRVELNTQYF | TGTGCCAGCAGCCCGAGGGTAGAACTAAATACGCAGTATTTT
NA | few | TRBJ1-5 | TRBV12-3/TRBV12-4 | CASSRTPLGGQPQHF | TGTGCCAGCAGCCGTACACCGTTAGGTGGTCAGCCCCAGCATTTT
TRBD2 | NA | TRBJ2-1 | TRBV2 | CASRDRTSGSYEQFF | TGTGCCAGCAGGGATAGGACTAGCGGGAGCTATGAGCAGTTCTTC
NA | few | TRBJ2-1 | TRBV3-1 | CASSQASRDNEQFF | TGTGCCAGCAGCCAAGCATCCAGGGACAATGAGCAGTTCTTC
TRBD2 | NA | TRBJ2-1 | TRBV5-1 | CASSPGLAVDNEQFF | TGCGCCAGCAGCCCGGGACTAGCGGTTGACAATGAGCAGTTCTTC
NA | NA | TRBJ2-7 | TRBV6-5 | CASSYRKGLYEQYF | TGTGCCAGCAGTTACAGGAAGGGGCTCTACGAGCAGTACTTC
TRBD2 | few | TRBJ2-3 | TRBV14 | CASSPSGRARDTQYF | TGTGCCAGCAGTCCGAGCGGGAGGGCGCGAGATACGCAGTATTTT
NA | few | TRBJ2-7 | TRBV20-1 | CRAVGGYEQYF | TGCAGGGCGGTGGGGGGCTACGAGCAGTACTTC
NA | NA | TRBJ1-1 | TRBV7-9 | CASSTATNTEAFF | TGTGCCAGCAGCACCGCAACGAACACTGAAGCTTTCTTT
TRBD2 | NA | TRBJ2-1 | TRBV20-1 | CSARIGLAGGLSHNEQFF | TGCAGTGCCAGAATCGGACTAGCGGGAGGACTGAGTCATAATGAGCAGTTCTTC
NA | many | TRBJ2-2 | TRBV5-5 | CASSYNTGELFF | TGTGCCAGCAGCTACAACACCGGGGAGCTGTTTTTT
TRBD1 | NA | TRBJ2-6 | TRBV5-1 | CASSQRDRGWGANVLTF | TGCGCCAGCAGCCAACGGGACAGGGGGTGGGGGGCCAACGTCCTGACTTTC
NA | NA | TRBJ1-2 | TRBV12-3/TRBV12-4 | CAIGTEGLGYTF | TGTGCCATCGGCACTGAGGGGCTTGGCTACACCTTC
TRBD2 | few | TRBJ2-1 | TRBV5-4 | CASSLGLAGSNNEQFF | TGTGCCAGCAGCTTGGGGCTAGCGGGATCAAACAATGAGCAGTTCTTC
NA | NA | TRBJ2-3 | TRBV10-3 | CAISEGDYTQYF | TGTGCCATCAGTGAAGGGGATTATACGCAGTATTTT
NA | few | TRBJ1-1 | TRBV14 | CASSNGGRDTEAFF | TGTGCCAGCAGCAACGGGGGCCGGGACACTGAAGCTTTCTTT
NA | few | TRBJ1-1 | TRBV5-1 | CASSSTLRGTEAFF | TGCGCCAGCAGCTCAACCCTACGGGGCACTGAAGCTTTCTTT
NA | many | TRBJ2-5 | TRBV29-1 | CSVADSLAPQETQYF | TGCAGCGTTGCAGACAGCCTCGCCCCCCAAGAGACCCAGTACTTC
TRBD1 | few | TRBJ1-1 | TRBV5-1 | CASSQRTGGNTEAFF | TGCGCCAGCAGCCAGAGGACAGGGGGCAATACTGAAGCTTTCTTT
TRBD1 | NA | TRBJ2-3 | TRBV19 | CASTGQDSLWGTQYF | TGTGCCAGTACGGGACAGGACAGTCTCTGGGGTACGCAGTATTTT
NA | many | TRBJ1-2 | TRBV29-1 | CSVEAAGIYGYTF | TGCAGCGTTGAAGCGGCGGGGATCTATGGCTACACCTTC
TRBD2 | NA | TRBJ2-7 | TRBV5-1 | CASSLLSLAGGVEQYF | TGCGCCAGCAGCTTGCTTTCGCTAGCGGGAGGCGTCGAGCAGTACTTC
TRBD2 | NA | TRBJ2-7 | TRBV4-3 | CASSQDGGGSSYEQYF | TGCGCCAGCAGCCAAGACGGGGGAGGGAGCTCCTACGAGCAGTACTTC
TRBD2 | many | TRBJ2-1 | TRBV7-2 | CASSLRTSGYNEQFF | TGTGCCAGCAGCTTACGGACTAGTGGTTACAATGAGCAGTTCTTC
NA | NA | TRBJ2-3 | TRBV2 | CASRDPSTDTQYF | TGTGCCAGCAGGGACCCTAGCACAGATACGCAGTATTTT
NA | NA | TRBJ2-1 | TRBV18 | CASSPDRSTYNEQFF | TGTGCCAGCTCACCAGACAGGTCGACCTACAATGAGCAGTTCTTC
NA | few | TRBJ2-4 | TRBV10-3 | CAISELRSPNIQYF | TGTGCCATCAGTGAGTTGCGCAGCCCAAACATTCAGTACTTC
NA | many | TRBJ2-3 | TRBV29-1 | CSVMTGGDTQYF | TGCAGCGTGATGACGGGTGGAGATACGCAGTATTTT
TRBD1 | many | TRBJ2-5 | TRBV10-3 | CAIRGQTQETQYF | TGTGCCATCAGGGGACAGACCCAAGAGACCCAGTACTTC
TRBD1 | NA | TRBJ2-6 | TRBV4-3 | CASSQEIAGGAGANVLTF | TGCGCCAGCAGCCAGGAAATCGCAGGGGGAGCTGGGGCCAACGTCCTGACTTTC
NA | NA | TRBJ2-2 | TRBV3-1 | CASSQDGLRLVELFF | TGTGCCAGCAGCCAAGATGGCTTGCGTTTAGTGGAGCTGTTTTTT
NA | NA | TRBJ1-1 | TRBV18 | CASSPLSYGGGTEAFF | TGTGCCAGCTCACCACTGAGTTACGGGGGGGGAACTGAAGCTTTCTTT
TRBD2 | NA | TRBJ2-5 | TRBV5-1 | CASSTSSGGDPYEETQYF | TGCGCCAGCAGCACCTCTAGCGGGGGGGACCCGTATGAAGAGACCCAGTACTTC
NA | NA | TRBJ2-3 | TRBV7-2 | CASSPGRVSTDTQYF | TGTGCCAGCAGCCCCGGGCGGGTTAGCACAGATACGCAGTATTTT
NA | few | TRBJ1-6 | TRBV6-1 | CASRPRQSSYNSPLHF | TGTGCCAGCAGGCCTAGACAGAGCTCCTATAATTCACCCCTCCACTTT
TRBD1 | NA | TRBJ2-3 | TRBV11-2 | CASSNTGQIVWDTQYF | TGTGCCAGCAGCAACACGGGACAGATCGTATGGGATACGCAGTATTTT
TRBD1 | few | TRBJ2-2 | TRBV5-1 | CASLEGALAGELFF | TGCGCCAGCCTAGAGGGGGCCCTTGCCGGGGAGCTGTTTTTT
NA | NA | TRBJ2-1 | TRBV18 | CASSQTVGVAGNEQFF | TGTGCCAGCTCTCAGACAGTCGGGGTGGCCGGGAATGAGCAGTTCTTC
TRBD1 | few | TRBJ1-6 | TRBV5-1 | CASSWWGQINSPLHF | TGCGCCAGCAGCTGGTGGGGACAGATTAATTCACCCCTCCACTTT
NA | few | TRBJ2-5 | TRBV5-1 | CASSLASVRETQYF | TGCGCCAGCAGCTTGGCCTCGGTCAGGGAGACCCAGTACTTC
NA | NA | TRBJ1-5 | TRBV7-9 | CASSPDGDWSTQPQHF | TGTGCCAGCAGCCCAGACGGCGACTGGAGTACTCAGCCCCAGCATTTT
NA | NA | TRBJ2-2 | TRBV3-1 | CATSHQDRTLNTGELFF | TGTGCCACCTCCCACCAGGACCGAACCTTGAACACCGGGGAGCTGTTTTTT
TRBD2 | NA | TRBJ2-1 | TRBV7-2 | CASRRSGSSTEQFF | TGTGCCAGCAGACGTAGCGGGAGTTCCACTGAGCAGTTCTTC
NA | few | TRBJ2-3 | TRBV5-5 | CASSLVPGTGLDTQYF | TGTGCCAGCAGCTTGGTACCCGGAACAGGGCTGGATACGCAGTATTTT
NA | few | TRBJ2-3 | TRBV6-2/TRBV6-3 | CASSSPSDRSDTQYF | TGTGCCAGCAGTTCTCCATCGGACAGATCAGATACGCAGTATTTT
TRBD2 | few | TRBJ2-7 | TRBV11-2 | CASSIGGSGVPYEQYF | TGTGCCAGCAGCATCGGAGGGAGCGGGGTACCCTACGAGCAGTACTTC
NA | few | TRBJ2-1 | TRBV7-8 | CASSFGPNEQFF | TGTGCCAGCAGCTTTGGGCCCAATGAGCAGTTCTTC
TRBD2 | few | TRBJ2-1 | TRBV2 | CASKVLAGAAGNEQFF | TGTGCCAGCAAGGTCCTAGCGGGGGCCGCCGGGAATGAGCAGTTCTTC